These 25 T cell receptor beta chains came from one sample sequenced in a study of shared clonotypes between healthy human individuals. Clones were read by immunoSEQ multiplex PCR, and TCRdb kept only the in-frame ones, dropping some. The sample records some 2.3 million clones, 85% to 95% being singletons. The sample was naive CD4+ T cells from PBMCs. Subset of the sample: CD45RA+ positively selected. These receptors originate from a man younger than 35 in good health. Some clones in this sample may be carry-over from other donors' samples.

The CDR3 loop reads CAWTGDRKIPEAFF. CDR3 nucleotides: TGTGCCTGGACCGGGGACAGGAAGATCCCTGAAGCTTTCTTT. The genes are TRBV30 and TRBJ1-1; 8 positions match TRBD1. The CDR3 consists of 14 residues. Germline V gives CDR1 GTSNPN, CDR2 SVGIG (reference sequence). V was clipped by 4 bases and J by 6 bases; unmatched bases: 10.

This clone came up once. The chain has TRBV19 and TRBJ2-3, with 12 bases aligning to TRBD2. The CDR3 totals 18 residues. Germline values: CDR1 LNHDA, CDR2 SQIVND (reference sequence). V lost 4 bases to trimming and J lost 2 bases; unmatched junction nucleotides: 10. CDR3 coding DNA: TGTGCCAGTAGTAGGTCCGGACTAGCGGGACCCCCCACAGATACGCAGTATTTT. The encoded protein is CASSRSGLAGPPTDTQYF.

The rearrangement links TRBV7-9 to TRBJ1-4; D gene ambiguous. Germline CDR1 reads SEHNR; CDR2 reads FQNEAQ (reference sequence). The CDR3 has 15 amino acids. Trimming left V 1 base short and J 4 bases short, with 10 bases between. CDR3 residues: CASSLGSLINEKLFF. In DNA form, the CDR3 reads TGTGCCAGCAGCTTAGGCTCTCTGATTAATGAAAAACTGTTTTTT.

This clone was found once. The J gene is TRBJ1-2, the V gene TRBV19; no clear D. Trimming stripped 3 bases from V and 3 bases from J, with 14 bases between. Germline V gene sequence: CDR1 LNHDA, CDR2 SQIVND (reference sequence). The CDR3 is made up of 15 amino acids. CDR3 loop: CASSINVGNHYGYTF. The CDR3 bases are TGTGCCAGTAGTATCAATGTAGGCAACCACTATGGCTACACCTTC. Full variable domain (remainder filled in from reference TRBV19 and TRBJ1-2): DGGITQSPKYLFRKEGQNVTLSCEQNLNHDAMYWYRQDPGQGLRLIYYSQIVNDFQKGDIAEGYSVSREKKESFPLTVTSAQKNPTAFYLCASSINVGNHYGYTFGSGTRLTVV.

CDR3 nucleotide sequence: TGTGCCACCAGCAGAGATGTGCGACTAGGAGAGACCCAGTACTTC. Its translation: CATSRDVRLGETQYF. The chain links TRBV15 to TRBJ2-5; TRBD2 is a possible D gene (6 bases). The length of the CDR3 is 15 residues. From germline, CDR1 is LNHNV and CDR2 YYDKDF (reference sequence). V was pared by 0 bases and J by 4 bases, with 12 bases between. The whole variable domain, remainder taken from reference TRBV15 and TRBJ2-5, is DAMVIQNPRYQVTQFGKPVTLSCSQTLNHNVMYWYQQKSSQAPKLLFHYYDKDFNNEADTPDNFQSRRPNTSFCFLDIRSPGLGDTAMYLCATSRDVRLGETQYFGPGTRLLVL.

The rearrangement links TRBV6-1 to TRBJ2-7, with 7 nucleotides matching TRBD1. V was clipped by 5 bases and J by 9 bases; unmatched bases: 13. The CDR3 extends over 14 amino acids. From germline, CDR1 is MNHNS and CDR2 SASEGT. CDR3 region: CASSPRDSRPGQYF. The CDR3, as DNA: TGTGCCAGCAGTCCCCGGGACAGCCGTCCCGGGCAGTACTTC.

The chain couples TRBV5-4 to TRBJ1-2, with 7 bases lining up with TRBD1. This CDR3 spans 13 amino acids. The germline gives CDR1 SGHNT, CDR2 YYREEE (reference sequence). V lost 7 bases and J lost 8; bases outside the gene matches: 11. The CDR3 region is CASAQGGREGYTF. The CDR3 coding sequence is TGTGCCAGCGCGCAGGGGGGGCGCGAGGGCTACACCTTC.

The gene calls are TRBV5-5 and TRBJ2-5; D not certain. The CDR3 totals 13 residues. Trimming stripped 0 bases from V and 5 bases from J, with 8 bases between. Germline loops: CDR1 SGHKS, CDR2 YYEKEE (reference sequence). CDR3 DNA: TGTGCCAGCAGCTTGGCGCAGGCGGAGACCCAGTACTTC. It codes for CASSLAQAETQYF. The full variable domain, with the rest looked up from reference TRBV5-5 and TRBJ2-5, is DAGVTQSPTHLIKTRGQQVTLRCSPISGHKSVSWYQQVLGQGPQFIFQYYEKEERGRGNFPDRFSARQFPNYSSELNVNALLLGDSALYLCASSLAQAETQYFGPGTRLLVL.

V gene TRBV6-1 combines with J gene TRBJ1-1; TRBD1 aligns across 7 bases. The V and J ends lost 0 bases and 6 bases, in that order; junction bases with no gene match: 4. The CDR3 is 14 amino acids. The V gene's germline CDR1 is MNHNS and CDR2 SASEGT. The CDR3 here is CASSEAGGFSEAFF. CDR3 nucleotide sequence: TGTGCCAGCAGTGAAGCAGGGGGCTTCTCTGAAGCTTTCTTT.

The chain combines TRBV30 with TRBJ2-2; 8 nucleotides agree with TRBD2. This CDR3 is built from 14 residues. V shed 5 bases and J 8 bases; nucleotides not matched to a gene: 10. In germline, CDR1 is GTSNPN, CDR2 SVGIG (reference sequence). The CDR3 nucleotides are TGTGCCTGGGATAGTAGCGGGGTAGGAGGGGAGCTGTTTTTT. This codes for CAWDSSGVGGELFF.

The chain combines TRBV5-1 with TRBJ2-7; tentatively, D is TRBD1 or TRBD2 (6 bases each). The CDR3 sequence is 16 residues long. CDR1 SGHRS and CDR2 YFSETQ come from the germline V gene. Trimming cost V 0 bases and J 6 bases, with 19 bases left between them. The CDR3: CASSLEEARGAGEQYF. DNA for the CDR3: TGCGCCAGCAGCTTGGAAGAGGCCAGGGGAGCGGGCGAGCAGTACTTC.

Of note for this clone: At the DNA level, this CDR3 is encoded by other sequences in the same sample as well. This chain connects TRBV2 to TRBJ2-7, with 7 bases fitting TRBD1. Germline V lookup: CDR1 SNHLY, CDR2 FYNNEI. Germline trimming cut 3 bases from V and 1 base from J; bases unmatched to any gene: 3. The CDR3 runs 14 residues. CDR3 sequence reads: CASSDQGVSYEQYF. Here the CDR3 DNA reads TGTGCCAGCAGTGACCAGGGGGTGTCCTACGAGCAGTACTTC.

V and J are TRBV5-4 and TRBJ1-4, with D unclear. This CDR3 has 14 residues. V was pared by 4 bases and J by 0 bases, with 7 bases between. Germline V gene sequence: CDR1 SGHNT, CDR2 YYREEE (reference sequence). The CDR3: CASSHRSTNEKLFF. Here the CDR3 DNA reads TGTGCCAGCAGCCACAGATCAACTAATGAAAAACTGTTTTTT.

CDR3: CASSQGVSGAGVRETQYF. The CDR3 DNA is TGTGCCAGCAGCCAAGGAGTAAGTGGGGCAGGGGTCAGGGAGACCCAGTACTTC. This rearrangement joins TRBV4-2 to TRBJ2-5; possible D gene TRBD1, 6 bases. V lost 1 base to trimming and J lost 5 bases, with 23 bases between them. Germline CDR1 is LGHNA and CDR2 is YNFKEQ. The CDR3 consists of 18 residues.

Notes on this clone: This CDR3 is also generated by other DNA sequences in the sample. The chain has TRBV28 and TRBJ2-5, with D perhaps assigned TRBD1 or TRBD2 (5 bases each). CDR3 size: 14 residues. Trimming took 3 bases from V and 4 from J, leaving 12 bases between them. Germline CDR1 is MDHEN and CDR2 is SYDVKM. The CDR3 spells CASSFLRGRETQYF. The CDR3 nucleotides read TGTGCCAGCAGTTTCCTCCGGGGCCGAGAGACCCAGTACTTC. Full variable domain (rest looked up from reference TRBV28 and TRBJ2-5): DVKVTQSSRYLVKRTGEKVFLECVQDMDHENMFWYRQDPGLGLRLIYFSYDVKMKEKGDIPEGYSVSREKKERFSLILESASTNQTSMYLCASSFLRGRETQYFGPGTRLLVL.

The V gene is TRBV5-1, the J gene TRBJ2-3; 9 positions match TRBD1. This CDR3 has 16 residues. V lost 4 bases and J lost 3; bases outside the gene matches: 9. The germline V gene encodes CDR1 SGHRS and CDR2 YFSETQ. CDR3 nucleotide sequence: TGCGCCAGCAGCCCACTTACAGGGGGCGCGACAGATACGCAGTATTTT. Protein sequence: CASSPLTGGATDTQYF.

The chain joins TRBV11-3 to TRBJ2-1; 8 positions agree with TRBD2. The CDR3 runs to 13 residues. Trimming at V came to 3 bases and at J to 7 bases, leaving 2 bases not matched to a gene. Germline CDR1 and CDR2: SGHNT and YENEEA. In nucleotides, the CDR3 is TGTGCCAGCAGCTTGACTAGCGTGAATGAGCAGTTCTTC. Protein sequence: CASSLTSVNEQFF.

The CDR3 here is CSAIGQGVDGYTF. The CDR3 region has the DNA TGCAGCGCAATCGGACAGGGGGTGGATGGCTACACCTTC. The rearrangement uses TRBV29-1 and TRBJ1-2; 10 bases map to TRBD1. The V segment lost 7 bases and the J segment 6 bases; nucleotides outside the gene matches: 8. This CDR3 has 13 residues. Germline V gene sequence: CDR1 SQVTM, CDR2 ANQGSEA.

This chain connects TRBV5-1 to TRBJ2-5; tentatively, D is TRBD2 (5 bases). Trimming took off 4 bases at V and 4 bases at J, with 5 bases between the two ends. Per the germline V gene, CDR1 is SGHRS and CDR2 is YFSETQ. CDR3 length equals 11 residues. The CDR3 loop is CASSGRETQYF. CDR3 sequence (DNA): TGCGCCAGCAGCGGGAGAGAGACCCAGTACTTC.

Only one count was recorded for this clone. V usage is TRBV15 and J usage is TRBJ1-5, with a weak D call TRBD1 (6 bases). Germline loops: CDR1 LNHNV, CDR2 YYDKDF (reference sequence). V was shortened by 2 bases and J by 10 bases, with 12 bases between the two germline ends. This CDR3 has 13 residues. In DNA, the CDR3 is TGTGCCACCAGCAGACCAAAGACAGGCCCCCAGCATTTT. As protein: CATSRPKTGPQHF.

The V gene is TRBV19, the J gene TRBJ2-7, with D perhaps matching TRBD1 (6 bases). From germline, CDR1 is LNHDA and CDR2 SQIVND (reference sequence). The CDR3 extends over 15 amino acids. V gave up 6 bases and J gave up 0 bases, with 15 bases separating them. The CDR3: CASRGAGIASYEQYF. CDR3 DNA: TGTGCCAGTAGGGGGGCCGGGATTGCCTCCTACGAGCAGTACTTC.

The rearrangement links TRBV20-1 to TRBJ2-7; no reliable D call. The germline V gene has CDR1 DFQATT and CDR2 SNEGSKA (reference sequence). The CDR3 runs to 11 residues. The V end was cut by 1 base, the J end by 5 bases, with 6 bases between. The DNA for the CDR3 is TGCAGTGCTAGAGTAAGGCACGAGCAGTACTTC. Residues: CSARVRHEQYF.

The rearrangement links TRBV28 to TRBJ1-3, with 7 bases identical to TRBD1. Germline loops: CDR1 MDHEN, CDR2 SYDVKM. The CDR3 has 17 amino acids. V shed 4 bases and J 1 base; nucleotides not matched to a gene: 10. CDR3 amino acids: CASSSGTASGSGNTIYF. The CDR3 region has the DNA TGTGCCAGCAGTTCCGGGACAGCATCAGGGTCTGGAAACACCATATATTTT.

The chain combines TRBV5-6 with TRBJ1-5; no firm D call. Germline CDR1 is SGHDT and CDR2 is YYEEEE. Trimming left V 3 bases short and J 0 bases short, with 16 bases between. The CDR3 sequence is 17 residues long. The CDR3 region is CASSSRREAYSNQPQHF. In nucleotides, the CDR3 is TGTGCCAGCAGCTCTCGCAGAGAAGCGTATAGCAATCAGCCCCAGCATTTT.

The chain joins TRBV9 to TRBJ2-5, with unresolved D. The germline gives CDR1 SGDLS, CDR2 YYNGEE. Between the trimmed V and J ends, which lost 4 bases and 5 bases, there was a span of 6 bases. The CDR3 loop spans 11 amino acids. The CDR3 region is CASSFGETQYF. The CDR3 DNA reads TGTGCCAGCAGCTTCGGGGAGACCCAGTACTTC.